The 11 T cell receptor beta chains below were found in one sample sequenced in a study of blood T cells in healthy people across ages. A second PCR, run for 7 to 11 cycles, used a sample-barcoded 5' primer plus a J-beta primer mix. One entry per CDR3 protein, called by TCRdb with MiXCR from the 5' RACE reads. This sample has just over 800,000 distinct CDR3 sequences, with approximately 67% found just once. The sample comprised blood. Receptor source: a man younger than 40 in good health.

This clonotype was seen more than once but under ten times. The V call is TRBV5-1, the J call TRBJ2-1, with D possibly TRBD2 on 5 matching bases. The CDR3 runs to 14 residues. Germline CDR1 and CDR2: SGHRS and YFSETQ. The ends were cut back, 2 bases at V and 7 bases at J, with 13 bases in the middle. Here the CDR3 reads CASSLKGGGNEQFF. The CDR3 DNA sequence: TGCGCCAGCAGCTTAAAAGGCGGCGGGAATGAGCAGTTCTTC.

The chain uses TRBV7-2 and TRBJ2-5; 8 nucleotides match TRBD2. J lost 5 bases, V lost 6 bases, and 8 bases had no gene match. This CDR3 has 14 amino acids. From germline, CDR1 is SGHTA and CDR2 FQGNSA. This CDR3 is CASSSGTRGETQYF. In DNA form, the CDR3 reads TGTGCCAGCAGTTCCGGGACTAGGGGCGAGACCCAGTACTTC.

The chain has TRBV5-1 and TRBJ1-2; D is uncertain. Germline V gene sequence: CDR1 SGHRS, CDR2 YFSETQ. The CDR3 is 15 amino acids. Between the trimmed V and J ends, which lost 0 bases and 5 bases, there was a span of 14 bases. The CDR3 region is CASSLADPRGYGYTF. DNA for the CDR3: TGCGCCAGCAGCTTGGCGGACCCCCGGGGATATGGCTACACCTTC.

The chain couples TRBV9 to TRBJ1-1, with D possibly being TRBD1 (5 bases). Trimming left V 3 bases short and J 6 bases short, with 15 bases between. The CDR3 covers 14 residues. Germline V gene sequence: CDR1 SGDLS, CDR2 YYNGEE. The CDR3 nucleotides read TGTGCCAGCAGCGGTCCGGGGCCTGGCGCTGAAGCTTTCTTT. This encodes CASSGPGPGAEAFF.

The rearrangement uses TRBV7-9 and TRBJ1-6, with D possibly matching TRBD1 (5 bases). V gave up 7 bases and J gave up 2 bases, with 15 bases separating them. Germline assignment: CDR1 SEHNR and CDR2 FQNEAQ (reference sequence). The CDR3 extends over 16 amino acids. CDR3 residues: CASKPPGLTYNSPLHF. CDR3 sequence (DNA): TGTGCCAGCAAGCCCCCGGGACTGACCTATAATTCACCCCTCCACTTT.

This clonotype was counted a few times. The chain uses TRBV7-9 and TRBJ2-1; the D gene is possibly TRBD1 (6 bases). Trimming cost V 2 bases and J 7 bases, with 12 bases left between them. The CDR3 runs to 14 residues. Germline-derived CDR1 and CDR2 are SEHNR and FQNEAQ (reference sequence). CDR3 residues: CASSLSRGGNEQFF. Here the CDR3 DNA reads TGTGCCAGCAGCTTATCCAGGGGTGGAAATGAGCAGTTCTTC.

V usage is TRBV7-2 and J usage is TRBJ1-4; D remains unclear. This CDR3 contains 14 residues. Germline V lookup: CDR1 SGHTA, CDR2 FQGNSA. Trimming shortened V by 5 bases and J by 11 bases, and 18 bases separated the two germline ends. CDR3 in amino acids: CASSPMDQKQKLFF. Here the CDR3 DNA reads TGTGCCAGCAGCCCCATGGACCAGAAACAGAAACTGTTTTTT.

The sample holds a few counts of this clonotype. The chain couples TRBV20-1 to TRBJ2-7; D may be TRBD1 (7 bases). The V gene's germline CDR1 is DFQATT and CDR2 SNEGSKA (reference sequence). The length of the CDR3 is 14 residues. Trimming left V 5 bases short and J 1 base short, with 15 bases between. CDR3 sequence: CSAQTGDWSYEQYF. The CDR3, as DNA: TGCAGTGCTCAAACAGGGGACTGGTCCTACGAGCAGTACTTC.

The chain links TRBV5-1 to TRBJ2-1; TRBD1 aligns across 10 bases. Germline assignment: CDR1 SGHRS and CDR2 YFSETQ. This CDR3 is 17 amino acids long. V dropped 4 bases and J dropped 2; count of bases not matched to a gene: 9. CDR3: CASSTGQGTRTYNEQFF. The CDR3 DNA follows: TGCGCCAGCAGCACGGGACAGGGGACGAGGACCTACAATGAGCAGTTCTTC.

The genes are TRBV3-1 and TRBJ1-2; D not certain. The V end lost 4 bases, the J end lost 6 bases, and 18 bases lay between the germline ends. The germline CDR1 and CDR2 sequences are LGHDT and YNNKEL (reference sequence). CDR3 length equals 15 residues. Written as DNA, the CDR3 is TGTGCCAGCAGCCGGCGCGGGGAGGAGCTAAATGGCTACACCTTC. Translating it yields CASSRRGEELNGYTF.

The V gene is TRBV7-8, the J gene TRBJ2-7; 10 nucleotides match TRBD1. V trimming: 4 bases; J trimming: 2 bases; junction bases outside the gene matches: 2. Germline CDR1 is SGHVS and CDR2 is FQNEAQ. This CDR3 has 14 residues. This CDR3 is CASSWGTGAYEQYF. The CDR3 DNA sequence: TGTGCCAGCAGCTGGGGGACAGGGGCCTACGAGCAGTACTTC.